The sequence of this T cell receptor (beta chain) was determined in a study of blood T cells in healthy people across ages. This clonotype has just a few counts. Using a J-beta primer mix together with a sample-barcoded 5' primer, a second PCR was run for roughly 6 to 11 cycles. One entry per CDR3 protein results from TCRdb running MiXCR on the 5' RACE reads. The sample lists approximately 780,000 distinct CDR3 sequences; about 26% were seen once. The same specimen was also included in a second study, on T cells of mothers and their children.

Sample: blood. This clonotype was obtained from a boy aged 5 to 17 in good health.

Written as DNA, the CDR3 is TGTGCCAGCAGCCTCTCTCGGGGGAGCTCCTACAATGAGCAGTTCTTC. Translating gives CASSLSRGSSYNEQFF. The V gene is TRBV3-1, the J gene TRBJ2-1; D may be TRBD2 (6 bases). CDR3 length: 16 residues. V lost 4 bases, J lost 0 bases, and 13 bases lay in between. Germline CDR1 LGHDT, CDR2 YNNKEL (reference sequence).